This TCR beta chain was profiled in a study of blood T cells in healthy people across ages. The germline V gene encodes CDR1 SGHNT and CDR2 YYREEE (reference sequence). This CDR3 spans 15 amino acids. Next came a second PCR, run for about 7 to 12 cycles, which used a sample-barcoded 5' primer along with a J-beta primer mix. MiXCR, run by TCRdb on the 5' RACE reads, gives a single entry per CDR3 protein. The repertoire holds some 900,000 distinct CDR3 sequences, with roughly 50% as singletons. Sequences were obtained from blood. The sequence came from a man aged 25 to 40 in good health. The rearrangement uses TRBV5-4 and TRBJ2-5; 7 bases map to TRBD1. The DNA end is more similar to TRBJ2-7, so the J call may be wrong. CDR3 DNA: TGTGCCAGCAGCTGGGGACAGCGGACTGGGAACGAGCAGTACTTC. Protein: CASSWGQRTGNEQYF.